The 31 T cell receptor beta chains below were found in one sample sequenced in a study of post-analysis software for immune sequencing data. Whole-study findings and limits: In patients, about 5 TRBV segments were more frequent than in controls, with TRBV5-6, TRBV5-1 and TRBV20-1 among them.

No cognate antigen is known for these TCRs. Unique molecular identifiers were present in the TCR beta cDNA libraries. MiXCR, run by TCRdb on the PCR reads, gives a single entry per CDR3 protein. This table has hundreds of thousands of distinct CDR3 sequences, 40% to 55% appearing once. Sequencing input: blood. These receptors all stem from a girl aged 10-17 years with multiple sclerosis.

This clonotype has a handful of counts. The rearrangement uses TRBV20-1 and TRBJ2-5, with D perhaps matching TRBD2 (6 bases). TRBJ2-7 matches the DNA end more closely, so the J call is doubtful. The CDR3 is made up of 11 amino acids. Per the germline V gene, CDR1 is DFQATT and CDR2 is SNEGSKA (reference sequence). The CDR3 loop reads CSAGTLDEQYF. In nucleotides, the CDR3 is TGCAGTGCTGGGACTCTCGACGAGCAGTACTTC.

This clonotype was counted a few times. The chain has TRBV24-1 and TRBJ2-7; 8 bases match TRBD2. The CDR3 is made up of 13 amino acids. From germline, CDR1 is KGHDR and CDR2 SFDVKD. After removal of 1 base from V and 5 bases from J, the junction contained 0 bases not matched to a gene. The CDR3 DNA is TGTGCCACCAGTGATTTAGCGGGGGACGAGCAGTACTTC. Translation: CATSDLAGDEQYF.

The chain carries TRBV7-2 and TRBJ2-1; TRBD2 is a possible D gene (6 bases). Judging by the DNA end, TRBJ2-7 fits better; the J call may be wrong. Germline loops: CDR1 SGHTA, CDR2 FQGNSA. This CDR3 comprises 15 residues. In DNA form, the CDR3 reads TGTGCCAGCAGCTTAAGGCGGGGCAGCCCCTACGAGCAGTACTTC. This encodes CASSLRRGSPYEQYF.

The J gene is TRBJ1-2, the V gene TRBV11-2, with D uncertain. Germline assignment: CDR1 SGHAT and CDR2 FQNNGV. Between the trimmed V and J ends, which lost 5 bases and 8 bases, there was a span of 27 bases. The CDR3 runs to 17 residues. In nucleotides, the CDR3 is TGTGCCAGCAGCCCAACGGTTGGAGCGGGCAGAACTAGGGGCTACACCTTC. This sequence encodes CASSPTVGAGRTRGYTF.

The V and J genes are TRBV6-5 and TRBJ1-1; 7 bases align to TRBD1. CDR3 size: 14 residues. Germline loops: CDR1 MNHEY, CDR2 SVGAGI. Trimming took 4 bases from V and 0 from J; bases not matched to a gene: 2. This CDR3 reads CASSSGTVNTEAFF. The CDR3 DNA reads as TGTGCCAGCAGTTCCGGGACAGTGAACACTGAAGCTTTCTTT.

This clonotype was recorded a few times. In DNA, the CDR3 is TGCAGTGCCGGCGACTTGACAGGCTACGAATATGGCTACACCTTC. Translating gives CSAGDLTGYEYGYTF. The chain combines TRBV20-1 with TRBJ1-2; TRBD1 is a possible D gene (6 bases). The CDR3 covers 15 residues. The germline V gene has CDR1 DFQATT and CDR2 SNEGSKA (reference sequence). Trimming took 6 bases from V and 5 from J, leaving 22 bases between them.

Only one count was recorded for this clonotype. The V gene is TRBV7-3, the J gene TRBJ2-1; 9 bases fit TRBD2. The CDR3 covers 17 residues. CDR1 and CDR2 from the germline V gene are SGHTA and FQGTGA. V gave up 1 base and J gave up 5 bases; unmatched junction bases: 9. For the CDR3, the DNA is TGTGCCAGCAGCTTAATACCTAGCGGGGACTCTCACAATGAGCAGTTCTTC. It yields the protein CASSLIPSGDSHNEQFF.

A few counts support this clonotype. The rearrangement uses TRBV27 and TRBJ1-1, with D hard to call. Trimming cost V 7 bases and J 2 bases, with 17 bases left between them. CDR1 MNHEY and CDR2 SMNVEV come from the germline V gene (reference sequence). The CDR3 runs 15 residues. CDR3 sequence (DNA): TGTGCCAGCACAGTTAATGGCGTGTCAAACACTGAAGCTTTCTTT. Its translation: CASTVNGVSNTEAFF.

This clonotype was seen a handful of times. The rearrangement joins TRBV27 to TRBJ2-7, with unresolved D. Trimming shortened V by 0 bases and J by 1 base, and 7 bases separated the two germline ends. Germline CDR1 MNHEY, CDR2 SMNVEV (reference sequence). This CDR3 spans 14 amino acids. CDR3 loop: CASSLSLGSYEQYF. The DNA for the CDR3 is TGTGCCAGCAGTTTATCACTCGGGTCCTACGAGCAGTACTTC.

The chain uses TRBV2 and TRBJ1-5; D uncertain. In germline, CDR1 is SNHLY, CDR2 FYNNEI. V shed 6 bases and J shed 5 bases, with 11 bases lying between them. This CDR3 has 13 amino acids. CDR3 coding DNA: TGTGCCAGCAGGCCGGACGGCGATCAGCCCCAGCATTTT. Its protein product is CASRPDGDQPQHF.

There are a few counts of this clonotype. This chain links TRBV29-1 with TRBJ1-1, with no clear D. Germline CDR1 SQVTM, CDR2 ANQGSEA. The CDR3 consists of 14 residues. The V end lost 6 bases, the J end lost 4 bases, and 18 bases lay between the germline ends. CDR3 in DNA: TGCAGCGTATTATCCGGGATCAGGAGCACTGAAGCTTTCTTT. It codes for CSVLSGIRSTEAFF.

The chain carries TRBV2 and TRBJ2-7; unclear D gene. Trimming shortened V by 8 bases and J by 5 bases, and 16 bases separated the two germline ends. CDR1 SNHLY and CDR2 FYNNEI come from the germline V gene. The CDR3 runs 13 residues. CDR3 nucleotides: TGTGCCAGCGGCAAGGAACAGATTCACGAGCAGTACTTC. It specifies CASGKEQIHEQYF.

This clonotype was recorded a few times. The genes are TRBV4-2 and TRBJ2-5; 7 nucleotides agree with TRBD1. CDR3 length equals 15 residues. J gave up 1 base and V 1 base, and 3 bases lay outside the gene matches. The germline gives CDR1 LGHNA, CDR2 YNFKEQ. CDR3 protein: CASSQAGGPQETQYF. DNA of the CDR3: TGTGCCAGCAGCCAAGCAGGGGGTCCCCAAGAGACCCAGTACTTC.

This clonotype was counted only a few times. V and J are TRBV5-1 and TRBJ2-1; 11 nucleotides align to TRBD2. The CDR3 is 18 amino acids. Germline V gene lookup returns CDR1 SGHRS and CDR2 YFSETQ. J was trimmed by 2 bases and V by 4 bases; bases with no gene match: 11. The CDR3 region has the DNA TGCGCCAGCAGCCCGAGGACCCTTAGCGGGAGGGCCTACAATGAGCAGTTCTTC. It encodes CASSPRTLSGRAYNEQFF.

Only a few counts were recorded for this clonotype. The chain uses TRBV18 and TRBJ2-5; TRBD2 is a possible D gene (5 bases). The germline gives CDR1 KGHSH, CDR2 LQKENI. CDR3 size: 14 residues. V shed 3 bases and J shed 1 base, with 9 bases lying between them. Here the CDR3 DNA reads TGTGCCAGCTCACCCCTCCGGGGCCAAGAGACCCAGTACTTC. Protein: CASSPLRGQETQYF. Together with reference TRBV18 and TRBJ2-5, the CDR3 gives the full variable domain: NAGVMQNPRHLVRRRGQEARLRCSPMKGHSHVYWYRQLPEEGLKFMVYLQKENIIDESGMPKERFSAEFPKEGPSILRIQQVVRGDSAAYFCASSPLRGQETQYFGPGTRLLVL.

The chain is built from TRBV28 and TRBJ1-1, with TRBD1 identical over 11 bases. This CDR3 has 13 amino acids. V shed 6 bases, J shed 5 bases, and the junction held 2 bases outside the gene matches. Per germline, CDR1 MDHEN and CDR2 SYDVKM. CDR3 amino acids: CASRDRGRTEAFF. The CDR3 bases are TGTGCCAGCAGGGACAGGGGGCGGACTGAAGCTTTCTTT.

The CDR3 nucleotides are TGCAGCTCGGGACTACAGTTCGGCAATGAGCAGTTCTTC. It yields the protein CSSGLQFGNEQFF. The chain carries TRBV29-1 and TRBJ2-1; 7 bases are shared with TRBD2. Germline loops: CDR1 SQVTM, CDR2 ANQGSEA. The trim removed 8 bases at V and 6 bases at J, leaving 10 bases unmatched. CDR3 length: 13 amino acids.

The V call is TRBV7-2, the J call TRBJ2-4, with TRBD2 identical over 7 bases. The length of the CDR3 is 17 residues. With V trimmed by 4 bases and J by 0 bases, 9 bases remained unmatched. Germline lookup yields CDR1 SGHTA and CDR2 FQGNSA. The CDR3 sequence is CASSSKGLGQAKNIQYF. CDR3 nucleotides: TGTGCCAGCAGCTCGAAAGGACTAGGCCAAGCCAAAAACATTCAGTACTTC.

This sequence joins TRBV20-1 and TRBJ2-1; tentatively, D is TRBD1 (6 bases). V was pared by 5 bases and J by 0 bases, with 11 bases between. This CDR3 comprises 14 residues. Germline CDR1 and CDR2: DFQATT and SNEGSKA (reference sequence). The CDR3 nucleotides read TGCAGTGCTGGTGGGGGCCTCTCCTACAATGAGCAGTTCTTC. It encodes CSAGGGLSYNEQFF.

The chain uses TRBV2 and TRBJ2-3; D is ambiguous. This CDR3 comprises 14 residues. V lost 7 bases and J 5 bases, leaving 16 bases between the germline ends. CDR1 is SNHLY and CDR2 is FYNNEI in the germline V gene. For the CDR3, the DNA is TGTGCCAGCAATCCCAGACCCGCCGGAGATACGCAGTATTTT. It codes for CASNPRPAGDTQYF.

This chain uses TRBV20-1 with TRBJ2-3; 10 bases line up with TRBD1. Germline-derived CDR1 and CDR2 are DFQATT and SNEGSKA (reference sequence). This CDR3 has 14 residues. V lost 5 bases and J lost 4; bases outside the gene matches: 6. CDR3 bases: TGCAGTGCTGGGGAGACAGGGGGCGCAGATACGCAGTATTTT. As protein: CSAGETGGADTQYF.

Of note for this clonotype: One junction end does not reproduce the germline sequence, and a read error may be involved. The V gene is TRBV7-7, the J gene TRBJ2-1, with 10 bases fitting TRBD2. The CDR3 is 18 amino acids. CDR1 is SSHAT and CDR2 is FNYEAQ in the germline V gene (reference sequence). CDR3 sequence: CASSWNWRTSGSYNEQFF. CDR3 nucleotides: TGTGCTAGCAGCTGGAACTGGCGGACTAGCGGCTCCTACAATGAGCAGTTCTTC.

This clonotype was seen only a few times. The chain links TRBV28 to TRBJ2-4; D may be TRBD1 (6 bases). Trimming removed 2 bases from V and 7 bases from J, with 12 bases in between. CDR1 MDHEN and CDR2 SYDVKM come from the germline V gene. The CDR3 consists of 14 residues. The DNA of the CDR3 is TGTGCCAGCAGTTTAGGGGGCATGAAGAACATTCAGTACTTC. It translates to CASSLGGMKNIQYF.

The chain employs TRBV7-2 and TRBJ2-5; 8 bases fit TRBD1. The trim removed 2 bases at V and 3 bases at J, leaving 5 bases unmatched. The CDR3 has 15 amino acids. CDR1 is SGHTA and CDR2 is FQGNSA in the germline V gene. The DNA for the CDR3 is TGTGCCAGCAGCTTAAATCTGGACAGGGAAGAGACCCAGTACTTC. Protein sequence: CASSLNLDREETQYF.

This clonotype was found many times. This chain connects TRBV6-5 to TRBJ1-5; D possibly corresponds to TRBD1 (6 bases). The V gene's germline CDR1 is MNHEY and CDR2 SVGAGI. The CDR3 covers 14 residues. V shed 5 bases and J shed 2 bases, with 10 bases lying between them. CDR3 nucleotides: TGTGCCAGCAGTAACCGACAGGGCAATCAGCCCCAGCATTTT. Its protein product is CASSNRQGNQPQHF.

The chain employs TRBV7-3 and TRBJ2-5; TRBD2 aligns across 11 bases. The trim removed 5 bases at V and 1 base at J, leaving 6 bases unmatched. Germline lookup yields CDR1 SGHTA and CDR2 FQGTGA. The CDR3 is 16 residues long. The CDR3 sequence: CASSLTSGSSQETQYF. The DNA of the CDR3 is TGTGCCAGCAGCCTCACTAGCGGGAGTTCCCAAGAGACCCAGTACTTC. Variable domain in full (rest from reference TRBV7-3 and TRBJ2-5): GAGVSQTPSNKVTEKGKYVELRCDPISGHTALYWYRQSLGQGPEFLIYFQGTGAADDSGLPNDRFFAVRPEGSVSTLKIQRTERGDSAVYLCASSLTSGSSQETQYFGPGTRLLVL.

In its sample, this clonotype was seen a few times. This chain connects TRBV7-9 to TRBJ2-1, with TRBD2 identical over 9 bases. The V gene's germline CDR1 is SEHNR and CDR2 FQNEAQ (reference sequence). The V segment lost 1 base and the J segment 4 bases; nucleotides outside the gene matches: 2. There are 15 residues in the CDR3. The CDR3 region is CASSLETSGYNEQFF. CDR3 bases: TGTGCCAGCAGCTTAGAGACTAGCGGTTACAATGAGCAGTTCTTC.

The CDR3 reads CASRLAGPDTQYF. The DNA of the CDR3 is TGTGCCAGCAGACTAGCGGGACCAGATACGCAGTATTTT. The V gene is TRBV10-3, the J gene TRBJ2-3; 11 bases map to TRBD2. J lost 4 bases, V lost 10 bases, and 4 bases had no gene match. Germline CDR1 reads ENHRY; CDR2 reads SYGVKD. This CDR3 is 13 amino acids long.

V and J are TRBV2 and TRBJ2-1; 16 bases line up with TRBD2. This CDR3 is built from 17 residues. V trimming: 7 bases; J trimming: 2 bases; junction bases outside the gene matches: 5. Germline CDR1 reads SNHLY; CDR2 reads FYNNEI. CDR3 nucleotides: TGTGCCAGCAACCCTGGGACTAGCGGGAGGGCCTACAATGAGCAGTTCTTC. Translating gives CASNPGTSGRAYNEQFF.

This clonotype was recorded a few times. The gene calls are TRBV20-1 and TRBJ2-7; the match to TRBD2 covers 8 bases. Germline CDR1 is DFQATT and CDR2 is SNEGSKA (reference sequence). V was pared by 6 bases and J by 5 bases, with 18 bases of the junction left unmatched. This CDR3 region has 16 residues. The CDR3 region has the DNA TGCAGTGCCCTCAAACCCCCCAGCGGGGGTGGGAACGAGCAGTACTTC. Amino acid sequence: CSALKPPSGGGNEQYF.

A few counts support this clonotype. V is TRBV27 and J is TRBJ2-5; TRBD1 agrees at 7 bases. The CDR3 sequence is 15 residues long. V gave up 4 bases and J gave up 2 bases; unmatched junction bases: 7. Germline CDR1 MNHEY, CDR2 SMNVEV (reference sequence). Written as DNA, the CDR3 is TGTGCCAGCAGTTGGGACAGCCGCCGGCAAGAGACCCAGTACTTC. Amino acids: CASSWDSRRQETQYF.